A single sample is the source of the 19 T cell receptor beta chains below, sequenced in a study of T cells in Graves' hyperthyroidism and ophthalmopathy. Amplification of TCR beta CDR3 regions was performed using RNA transcripts as template. TCR CDR3 underwent first-round RT-PCR with the HTBI primer set. MiXCR, applied by TCRdb to the multiplex PCR reads, yields one record per CDR3 protein. Seen here are approximately 520,000 distinct CDR3 sequences, 20% to 25% observed once, and the top ten hold around a quarter. The material sequenced was blood. Source of these receptors: a man in his late teens or twenties with Graves' hyperthyroidism.

This chain joins TRBV15 and TRBJ1-5, with no clear D. CDR1 LNHNV and CDR2 YYDKDF come from the germline V gene (reference sequence). The CDR3 has 13 amino acids. Trimming left V 4 bases short and J 3 bases short, with 7 bases between. This CDR3 is CATSMHANQPQHF. CDR3 DNA: TGTGCCACCAGCATGCATGCCAATCAGCCCCAGCATTTT.

This clonotype appeared a few times. The chain is built from TRBV3-1 and TRBJ1-1; no reliable D call. Per germline, CDR1 LGHDT and CDR2 YNNKEL (reference sequence). The CDR3 is 16 residues long. Between the trimmed V and J ends, which lost 1 base and 0 bases, there was a span of 12 bases. CDR3 in DNA: TGTGCCAGCAGCCAAGGGGTAGGGAGGGTGAACACTGAAGCTTTCTTT. Protein sequence: CASSQGVGRVNTEAFF.

The sample holds many counts of this clonotype. One junction end disagrees with the germline gene, perhaps due to a read error. The chain is built from TRBV12-3 or TRBV12-4 and TRBJ2-4, with 7 bases matching TRBD1. The CDR3 extends over 19 amino acids. CDR3 in DNA: TGTGCCAGCAGCCCCGCCCGACAGGGATTGAAGTTTGGCAAAAACATTAAGTACTTC. Translating gives CASSPARQGLKFGKNIKYF.

Only a few counts were recorded for this clonotype. This chain's CDR3 is CASRDLLGVSGANVLTF. CDR3 nucleotides: TGTGCCAGCAGAGACCTCCTCGGGGTTTCTGGGGCCAACGTCCTGACTTTC. The chain has TRBV6-4 and TRBJ2-6; TRBD2 might be the D (5 bases). The CDR3 extends over 17 amino acids. Per germline, CDR1 MRHNA and CDR2 SNTAGT. The ends were cut back, 6 bases at V and 1 base at J, with 16 bases in the middle.

V and J are TRBV7-8 and TRBJ2-7; weak D call: TRBD2 (5 bases). The germline CDR1 and CDR2 sequences are SGHVS and FQNEAQ. The CDR3 totals 12 residues. Trimming left V 8 bases short and J 6 bases short, with 14 bases between. Here the CDR3 DNA reads TGTGCCAGCGTCAAGACCCGGGGCGAGCAGTACTTC. Its translation is CASVKTRGEQYF.

This clonotype was seen a few times. The chain links TRBV6-2 or TRBV6-3 to TRBJ1-4; D is unresolved. The germline V gene encodes CDR1 MNHEY and CDR2 SVGEGT. The V end lost 6 bases, the J end lost 0 bases, and 17 bases lay between the germline ends. The CDR3 spans 17 residues. DNA for the CDR3: TGTGCCAGCAGCCCTCGGGGAAACCCGGCAACTAATGAAAAACTGTTTTTT. It specifies CASSPRGNPATNEKLFF.

V and J are TRBV19 and TRBJ1-5, with 7 nucleotides matching TRBD1. Germline CDR1 is LNHDA and CDR2 is SQIVND (reference sequence). The CDR3 length is 16 residues. V lost 8 bases and J lost 5; bases outside the gene matches: 15. CDR3 bases: TGTGCCAGTCTCCCGTTGGCAGGGGGATCTCATCAGCCCCAGCATTTT. As protein: CASLPLAGGSHQPQHF.

This clonotype showed up many times. J is TRBJ1-1 and V is TRBV7-2; no definite D call. The CDR3 covers 15 residues. Germline lookup yields CDR1 SGHTA and CDR2 FQGNSA. Between the trimmed V and J ends, which lost 2 bases and 0 bases, there was a span of 10 bases. CDR3 nucleotide sequence: TGTGCCAGCAGCTTAAGGTCCAGACTGAACACTGAAGCTTTCTTT. This encodes CASSLRSRLNTEAFF.

V is TRBV12-3 or TRBV12-4 and J is TRBJ2-7; 7 bases line up with TRBD2. The CDR3 covers 14 residues. V trimming: 10 bases; J trimming: 4 bases; junction bases outside the gene matches: 13. The CDR3 is CATSRGGRGYEQYF. The CDR3 nucleotides read TGTGCCACATCAAGAGGCGGGAGAGGTTACGAGCAGTACTTC.

In regard to this clonotype: Possible read error: a much larger clone is one base away. The chain couples TRBV27 to TRBJ2-4; D might be TRBD1 (5 bases). The CDR3 totals 11 residues. The V gene's germline CDR1 is MNHEY and CDR2 SMNVEV (reference sequence). The CDR3 DNA sequence: TGTGCCAGCAGGGACAAAAACATTAAGTACTTC. Its translation is CASRDKNIKYF.

This clonotype occurred a few times. The chain couples TRBV14 to TRBJ2-1; D call uncertain. V was shortened by 2 bases and J by 1 base, with 6 bases between the two germline ends. Germline V lookup: CDR1 SGHDN, CDR2 FVKESK. This CDR3 has 14 residues. The CDR3 region is CASSQTDSYNEQFF. As DNA, the CDR3 is TGTGCCAGCAGCCAAACGGATTCCTACAATGAGCAGTTCTTC. Full variable domain (missing parts from reference TRBV14 and TRBJ2-1): EAGVTQFPSHSVIEKGQTVTLRCDPISGHDNLYWYRRVMGKEIKFLLHFVKESKQDESGMPNNRFLAERTGGTYSTLKVQPAELEDSGVYFCASSQTDSYNEQFFGPGTRLTVL.

As regards this clonotype: A much larger clone differs by one base, so this may be a read error. The chain couples TRBV29-1 to TRBJ1-2; D is ambiguous. This CDR3 region has 8 residues. The germline CDR1 and CDR2 sequences are SQVTM and ANQGSEA. Here the CDR3 reads CSVSGHSF. CDR3 DNA sequence: TGCAGCGTAAGTGGGCATTCTTTC.

This chain links TRBV11-2 with TRBJ1-6; D unclear. The CDR3 is made up of 19 amino acids. Germline-derived CDR1 and CDR2 are SGHAT and FQNNGV. V was pared by 2 bases and J by 0 bases, with 17 bases between. The CDR3 DNA reads as TGTGCCAGCAGCTTAAGGCGTTTGGAGCTGAGCTCCTATAATTCACCCCTCCACTTT. Protein product: CASSLRRLELSSYNSPLHF.

This clonotype was seen many times. The chain uses TRBV28 and TRBJ1-1; D uncertain. There are 14 residues in the CDR3. The V end lost 1 base, the J end lost 1 base, and 7 bases lay between the germline ends. CDR1 MDHEN and CDR2 SYDVKM come from the germline V gene. The CDR3 here is CASSLYPENTEAFF. DNA for the CDR3: TGTGCCAGCAGTTTATATCCGGAGAACACTGAAGCTTTCTTT.

In this sample, this clonotype turned up many times. The CDR3 here is CSATDGRYGYTF. The CDR3 nucleotides read TGCAGTGCGACGGACGGCCGCTATGGCTACACCTTC. The rearrangement links TRBV20-1 to TRBJ1-2; unclear D gene. CDR1 is DFQATT, CDR2 SNEGSKA, per germline (reference sequence). V was shortened by 6 bases and J by 4 bases, with 12 bases between the two germline ends. The CDR3 contains 12 residues.

This clonotype was observed many times. This rearrangement joins TRBV2 to TRBJ2-7, with 9 bases identical to TRBD1. With V trimmed by 10 bases and J by 6 bases, 22 bases remained unmatched. In germline, CDR1 is SNHLY, CDR2 FYNNEI. The CDR3 covers 17 residues. The CDR3 reads CATLLKGQGAFFGEQYF. Written as DNA, the CDR3 is TGTGCCACCCTGCTAAAGGGACAGGGCGCTTTTTTTGGCGAGCAGTACTTC.

This clonotype was found a few times. The chain uses TRBV7-2 and TRBJ1-2, with D uncertain. This CDR3 contains 13 residues. V shed 4 bases and J shed 1 base, with 7 bases lying between them. The germline V gene encodes CDR1 SGHTA and CDR2 FQGNSA. CDR3 protein: CASSSEYNYGYTF. CDR3 DNA: TGTGCCAGCAGCTCCGAGTATAACTATGGCTACACCTTC.

This clonotype occurred many times. The rearrangement links TRBV6-1 to TRBJ1-6; D unclear. The CDR3 has 13 residues. V dropped 2 bases and J dropped 10 bases, with 9 bases sitting between them. Germline CDR1 is MNHNS and CDR2 is SASEGT. The CDR3 loop is CASSEQSSSPLHF. In DNA, the CDR3 is TGTGCCAGCAGTGAACAGAGTTCCTCACCCCTCCACTTT.

This clonotype occurred many times. The chain recombines TRBV6-5 with TRBJ2-2; D unclear. V shed 0 bases and J shed 3 bases, with 8 bases lying between them. The germline V gene encodes CDR1 MNHEY and CDR2 SVGAGI. The length of the CDR3 is 15 residues. Here the CDR3 reads CASSYSNSYTGELFF. Written as DNA, the CDR3 is TGTGCCAGCAGTTACTCGAACAGCTACACCGGGGAGCTGTTTTTT.